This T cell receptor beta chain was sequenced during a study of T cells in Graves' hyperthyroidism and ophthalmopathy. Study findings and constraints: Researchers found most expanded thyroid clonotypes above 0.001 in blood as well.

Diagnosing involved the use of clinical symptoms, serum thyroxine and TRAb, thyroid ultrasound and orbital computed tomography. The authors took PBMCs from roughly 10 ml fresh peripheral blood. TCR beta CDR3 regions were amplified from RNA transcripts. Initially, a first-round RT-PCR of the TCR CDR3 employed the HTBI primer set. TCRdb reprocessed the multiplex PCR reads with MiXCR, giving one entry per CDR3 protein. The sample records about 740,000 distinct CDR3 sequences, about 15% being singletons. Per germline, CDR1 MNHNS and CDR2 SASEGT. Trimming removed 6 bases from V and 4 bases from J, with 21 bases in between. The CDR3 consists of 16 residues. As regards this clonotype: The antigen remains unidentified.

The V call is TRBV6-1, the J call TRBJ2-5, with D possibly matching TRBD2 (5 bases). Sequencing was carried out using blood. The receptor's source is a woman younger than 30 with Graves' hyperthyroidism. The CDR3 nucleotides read TGTGCCAGCAGCAAGGGAGCGTCGTCGGTAGGAGAGACCCAGTACTTC. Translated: CASSKGASSVGETQYF.